This T cell receptor (beta chain) was identified during a study of CD8 T cells in ankylosing spondylitis. The CDR3 is made up of 11 amino acids. The germline V gene encodes CDR1 MNHEY and CDR2 SVGAGI. The germline V and J ends were trimmed by 9 bases and 1 base, with 6 bases remaining between them. Libraries for TCR beta were made by quantitative 5'-RACE with molecular barcodes. From the 5' RACE reads, TCRdb called clonotypes with MiXCR, one entry per CDR3 protein. The sample has about 240,000 distinct CDR3 sequences; around a tenth are singletons. Study-wide findings and caveats: In synovial fluid and blood from reactive arthritis, some motif variants were previously reported. Researchers reportedly found disease-linked clones significantly enriched in matched ankylosing spondylitis synovial fluid. Typical of ankylosing spondylitis blood, it appeared, was a TCR beta motif of under 10 highly homologous variants.

The table lists this clonotype with many counts. Its antigen is not identified. Sequencing input: blood, either unsorted or a sorted T cell fraction (not recorded which). The receptor comes from a male donor with ankylosing spondylitis or in good health (not recorded which). The chain links TRBV6-5 to TRBJ1-1; no firm D call. This chain's CDR3 is CASKKNTEAFF. The DNA of the CDR3 is TGTGCCAGTAAAAAGAACACTGAAGCTTTCTTT.